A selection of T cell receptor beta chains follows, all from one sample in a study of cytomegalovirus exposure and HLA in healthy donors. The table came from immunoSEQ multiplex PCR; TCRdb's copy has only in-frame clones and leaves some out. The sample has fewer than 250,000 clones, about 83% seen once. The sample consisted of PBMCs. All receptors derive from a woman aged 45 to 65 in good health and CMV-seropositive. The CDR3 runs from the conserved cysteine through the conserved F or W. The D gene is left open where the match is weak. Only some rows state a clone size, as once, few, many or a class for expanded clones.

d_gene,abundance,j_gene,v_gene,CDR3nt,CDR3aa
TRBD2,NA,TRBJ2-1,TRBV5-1,TGCGCCAGCAGCACGGACGTCCAGCGGGGGGACAATGAGCAGTTCTTC,CASSTDVQRGDNEQFF
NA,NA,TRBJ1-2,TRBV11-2,TGTGCCAGCAGCTCGGGGACTTCAAACTATGGCTACACCTTC,CASSSGTSNYGYTF
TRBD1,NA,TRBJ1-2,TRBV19,TGTGCCAGTAGTTTCCGGGACAGGGAATACGATGGCTACACCTTC,CASSFRDREYDGYTF
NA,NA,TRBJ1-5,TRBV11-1,TGTGCCAGCAGCTCCGGGACACTCAATCAGCCCCAGCATTTT,CASSSGTLNQPQHF
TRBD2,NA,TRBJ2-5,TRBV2,TGTGCCAGCAGTGGGACTAGCGGGGGGGCTGAGACCCAGTACTTC,CASSGTSGGAETQYF
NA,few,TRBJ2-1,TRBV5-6,TGTGCCAGCAGCCGAAGACCGGACAGTCTCTTGAGCTCCTACAATGAGCAGTTCTTC,CASSRRPDSLLSSYNEQFF
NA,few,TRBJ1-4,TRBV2,TGTGCCAGCTCGAATACTGCCGAAAAACTGTTTTTT,CASSNTAEKLFF
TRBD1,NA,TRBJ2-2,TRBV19,TGTGCCAGTAGTGAAGGGGGACAGGGGTACACCGGGGAGCTGTTTTTT,CASSEGGQGYTGELFF
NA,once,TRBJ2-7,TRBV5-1,TGCGCCAGCAGCTTTTCACACAGGGAAGACTACGAGCAGTACTTC,CASSFSHREDYEQYF
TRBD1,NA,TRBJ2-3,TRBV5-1,TGCGCCAGCAGCTACCGGACAGGGAACACAGATACGCAGTATTTT,CASSYRTGNTDTQYF
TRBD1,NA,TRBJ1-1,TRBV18,TGTGCCAGCTCACCTTTCGGGACAGGAATCACTGAAGCTTTCTTT,CASSPFGTGITEAFF
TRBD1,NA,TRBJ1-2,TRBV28,TGTGCCAGCAGTGGAAGACTACAGGGGAGTAGAGATGGCTACACCTTC,CASSGRLQGSRDGYTF
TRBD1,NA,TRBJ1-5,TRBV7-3,TGTGCCAGCACCCGGGACAGGGGTGGCAATCAGCCCCAGCATTTT,CASTRDRGGNQPQHF
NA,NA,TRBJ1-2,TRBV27,TGTGCCAGCAGTTTTTCCGGCGGCAGAGCTAACTATGGCTACACCTTC,CASSFSGGRANYGYTF
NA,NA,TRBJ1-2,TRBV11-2,TGTGCCAGCAGCGTGGGGGCCGGGTATGGCTACACCTTC,CASSVGAGYGYTF
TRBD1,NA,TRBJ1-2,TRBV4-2,TGTGCCAGCAGCCAAGGGGACAGGGTAGGTTATGGCCACACCTTC,CASSQGDRVGYGHTF
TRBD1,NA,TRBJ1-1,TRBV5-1,TGCGCCAGCAGCTTGTCAGGGACAGTGAACACTGAAGCTTTCTTT,CASSLSGTVNTEAFF
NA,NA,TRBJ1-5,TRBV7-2,TGTGCCAGCAGCTTAGATTCTATCCCCAATCAGCCCCAGCATTTT,CASSLDSIPNQPQHF
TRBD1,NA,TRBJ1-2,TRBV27,TGTGCCAGCAGTACCGGACAGGGTAGCTATGGCTACACCTTC,CASSTGQGSYGYTF
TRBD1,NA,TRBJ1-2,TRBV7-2,TGTGCCAGCATTCTAGGACAGGGCGTGTATGGCTACACCTTC,CASILGQGVYGYTF
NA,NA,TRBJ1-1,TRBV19,TGTGCCAGTAGTATAGGGGAGCGGGGGGAAAGCACTGAAGCTTTCTTT,CASSIGERGESTEAFF
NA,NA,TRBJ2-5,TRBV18,TGTGCCAGCTCCTACGCCGGGGAGACCCAGTACTTC,CASSYAGETQYF
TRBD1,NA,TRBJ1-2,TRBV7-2,TGTGCCAGCAGCTTAGTCGGGACAGGGGGCTACACCTTC,CASSLVGTGGYTF
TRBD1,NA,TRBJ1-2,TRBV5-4,TGTGCCAGCAGGGGAAGACAGGGCCCCTATGGCTACACCTTC,CASRGRQGPYGYTF
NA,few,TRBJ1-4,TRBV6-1,TGTGCCAGCAGTACACACAGGGCAACGGATGAAAAACTGTTTTTT,CASSTHRATDEKLFF
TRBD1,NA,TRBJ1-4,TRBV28,TGTGCCAGCAGTTTAAGGACAGGGGGGGGTGAAAAACTGTTTTTT,CASSLRTGGGEKLFF
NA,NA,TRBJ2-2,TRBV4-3,TGCGCCAGCAGCCAGGACTATTCCGGGACAGAGAACACCGGGGAGCTGTTTTTT,CASSQDYSGTENTGELFF
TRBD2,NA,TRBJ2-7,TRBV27,TGTGCCAGCAGGTCTAGCGGAGCTCTCATCGAGCAGTACTTC,CASRSSGALIEQYF
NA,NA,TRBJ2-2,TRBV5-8,TGTGCCAGCAGCCAATTTCCGGGATACAACACCGGGGAGCTGTTTTTT,CASSQFPGYNTGELFF
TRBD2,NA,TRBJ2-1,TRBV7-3,TGTGCCAGCAGCTTAACCGGGGGGTCCTACAATGAGCAGTTCTTC,CASSLTGGSYNEQFF
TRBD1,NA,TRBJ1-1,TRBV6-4,TGTGCCAGCAGCATGGACAGGGCCACTGAAGCTTTCTTT,CASSMDRATEAFF
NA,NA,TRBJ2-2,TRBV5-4,TGTGCCAGCAACCCTTCTCGGAGAAACACCGGGGAGCTGTTTTTT,CASNPSRRNTGELFF
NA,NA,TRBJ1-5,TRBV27,TGTGCCAGCAGTTCAGAGACAGCTGGTCAGCCCCAGCATTTT,CASSSETAGQPQHF
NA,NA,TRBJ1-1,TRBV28,TGTGCCAGCAGTTTCCCGGACAGCAACACTGAAGCTTTCTTT,CASSFPDSNTEAFF
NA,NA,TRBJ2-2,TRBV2,TGTGCCAGCGAACAGGGAATCGGGGAGCTGTTTTTT,CASEQGIGELFF
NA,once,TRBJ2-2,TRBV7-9,TGTGCCAGCAGCCCAACTAGATACTACACCGGGGAGCTGTTTTTT,CASSPTRYYTGELFF
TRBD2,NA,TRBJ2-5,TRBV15,TGTGCCACCAGCAGTGGACTTATGACGGGGGGGCAGGAGACCCAGTACTTC,CATSSGLMTGGQETQYF
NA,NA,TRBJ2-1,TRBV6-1,TGTGCCAGCGACAGCCTCAATGAGCAGTTCTTC,CASDSLNEQFF
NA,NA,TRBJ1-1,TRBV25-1,TGTGCCAGCATGGGGGGTGGGGCGGTGAACACTGAAGCTTTCTTT,CASMGGGAVNTEAFF
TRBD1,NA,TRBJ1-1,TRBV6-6,TGTGCCAGCAGTGTCGGACAGGGGGCCACTGAAGCTTTCTTT,CASSVGQGATEAFF
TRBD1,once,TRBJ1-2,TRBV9,TGTGCCAGCAGCCCCGGACAGGGAACCTATGGCTACACCTTC,CASSPGQGTYGYTF
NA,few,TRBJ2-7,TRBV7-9,TGTGCCAGCAGCCCGTCAGGCAGGGGAAGAGGCGAGCAGTACTTC,CASSPSGRGRGEQYF
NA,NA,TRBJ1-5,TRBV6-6,TGTGCCAGCAGCTACCTAAATAGCAATCAGCCCCAGCATTTT,CASSYLNSNQPQHF
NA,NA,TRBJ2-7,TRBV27,TGTGCCACCCGACTTCACCCCGGAGCCAGCGGGCAGTACTTC,CATRLHPGASGQYF
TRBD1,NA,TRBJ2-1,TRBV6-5,TGTGCCACCTATAGACAGGGGGCTGCCTACAATGAGCAGTTCTTC,CATYRQGAAYNEQFF
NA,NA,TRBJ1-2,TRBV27,NA,CASSSSTVYGYTF
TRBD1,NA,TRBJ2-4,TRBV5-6,TGTGCCAGCAGCTTGGACGCAGGGGGAAACATTCAGTACTTC,CASSLDAGGNIQYF
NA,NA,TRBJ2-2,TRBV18,TGTGCCAGCTCACCCCGTCACGGCGGGAACACCGGGGAGCTGTTTTTT,CASSPRHGGNTGELFF
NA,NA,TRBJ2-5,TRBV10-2,TGCGCCAGCAGTGAGAGGTCGGCGGCACTAGAGACCCAGTACTTC,CASSERSAALETQYF
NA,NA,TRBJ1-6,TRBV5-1,TGCGCCAGCAGCTTGCTTAATTCACCCCTCCACTTT,CASSLLNSPLHF
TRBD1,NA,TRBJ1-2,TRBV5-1,TGCGCCAGCAGCCGGGGGACAGGCGTTAACTATGGCTACACCTTC,CASSRGTGVNYGYTF
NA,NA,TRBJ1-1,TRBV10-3,TGTGCCATCAGTGAGTCGGGGGGGGCCAACACTGAAGCTTTCTTT,CAISESGGANTEAFF
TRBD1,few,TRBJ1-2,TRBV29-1,TGCAGCGTGACAGGGGGCGCAGGGTATGGCTACACCTTC,CSVTGGAGYGYTF
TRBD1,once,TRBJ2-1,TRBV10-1,TGCGCCAGCAGCCGGGACAGGAGCTCCTACAATGAGCAGTTCTTC,CASSRDRSSYNEQFF
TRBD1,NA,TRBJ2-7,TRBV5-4,TGTGCCGGCAGCTTGTCGACAGGGGAGGCATTAGAGCAGTACTTC,CAGSLSTGEALEQYF
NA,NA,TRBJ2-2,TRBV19,TGTGCCAGTAGTATTTCCCGGAGCTACACCGGGGAGCTGTTTTTT,CASSISRSYTGELFF
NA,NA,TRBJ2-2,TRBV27,TGTGCCAGCAGTTTATCGACGGGTTCCGGGGAGCTGTTTTTT,CASSLSTGSGELFF
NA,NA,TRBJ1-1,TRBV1,TGCACCAGTAAGACTCCGGGGGGACAGGGGGCGAGATGGGCCACTGAAGCTTTCTTT,CTSKTPGGQGARWATEAFF
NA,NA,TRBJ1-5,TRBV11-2,TGTGCCAGCAGCTTAGATGGAGGGCCTGGTCAGCCCCAGCATTTT,CASSLDGGPGQPQHF